Below, 16 T cell receptor beta chains from the same sample are listed, as sequenced in a study of T cell responses to AZD1222 COVID-19 vaccine. The data were produced by immunoSEQ multiplex PCR, yet TCRdb's version contains in-frame clones alone and is incomplete. The data contain about 120,000 clones, roughly 90% of them singletons. The sequenced sample was peripheral blood, obtained on day 0 of AZD1222 vaccination. Source of these receptors: an adult in good health.

The rearrangement links TRBV2 to TRBJ2-7, with D unclear. There are 11 residues in the CDR3. Germline assignment: CDR1 SNHLY and CDR2 FYNNEI. Deletions cut 5 bases from V and 3 bases from J, with 5 bases between. CDR3 bases: TGTGCCAGCAGTCCCTTCTACGAGCAGTACTTC. Translated, it gives CASSPFYEQYF.

The V call is TRBV30, the J call TRBJ1-1; no definite D call. Per the germline V gene, CDR1 is GTSNPN and CDR2 is SVGIG (reference sequence). CDR3 length equals 12 residues. V was cut by 5 bases and J by 3 bases, with 10 bases left in between. CDR3 amino acids: CAWGRVDTEAFF. The CDR3 region has the DNA TGTGCCTGGGGGAGGGTTGACACTGAAGCTTTCTTT.

The V and J genes are TRBV2 and TRBJ1-2; D unclear. Per the germline V gene, CDR1 is SNHLY and CDR2 is FYNNEI. The CDR3 is made up of 13 amino acids. V was pared by 1 base and J by 2 bases, with 5 bases between. For the CDR3, the DNA is TGTGCCAGCAGTGAAGACAGAAACTATGGCTACACCTTC. This gives the protein CASSEDRNYGYTF.

This chain connects TRBV5-1 to TRBJ1-1; D is perhaps TRBD1 (6 bases). V was trimmed by 0 bases and J by 3 bases, leaving 9 bases between them. The length of the CDR3 is 14 residues. Germline CDR1 SGHRS, CDR2 YFSETQ. The CDR3: CASSLVHRDTEAFF. The CDR3 coding sequence is TGCGCCAGCAGCTTGGTTCACAGGGACACTGAAGCTTTCTTT. Supplemented by reference TRBV5-1 and TRBJ1-1, the full variable domain reads KAGVTQTPRYLIKTRGQQVTLSCSPISGHRSVSWYQQTPGQGLQFLFEYFSETQRNKGNFPGRFSGRQFSNSRSEMNVSTLELGDSALYLCASSLVHRDTEAFFGQGTRLTVV.

This chain uses TRBV14 with TRBJ2-4, with 7 bases aligning to TRBD2. This CDR3 spans 14 amino acids. CDR1 and CDR2 (germline): SGHDN, FVKESK. The V and J ends lost 4 bases and 1 base, in that order; junction bases with no gene match: 1. CDR3 coding DNA: TGTGCCAGCAGCCCAGCGGGGGCCAAAAACATTCAGTACTTC. This sequence encodes CASSPAGAKNIQYF.

The rearrangement joins TRBV20-1 to TRBJ1-2; D possibly corresponds to TRBD1 (5 bases). CDR3 size: 11 residues. The V and J ends lost 5 bases and 4 bases respectively, with 8 bases between them. From germline, CDR1 is DFQATT and CDR2 SNEGSKA (reference sequence). CDR3 DNA: TGCAGTGCTGCCGGGGGCTATGGCTACACCTTC. Translating gives CSAAGGYGYTF.

The chain links TRBV5-1 to TRBJ1-2; a possible D gene is TRBD1 (5 bases). The germline V and J ends were trimmed by 0 bases and 8 bases, with 11 bases remaining between them. The CDR3 sequence is 13 residues long. Germline V gene data show CDR1 as SGHRS and CDR2 as YFSETQ. The CDR3 loop is CASSLDQGLGYTF. As DNA, the CDR3 is TGCGCCAGCAGCTTGGATCAGGGTTTGGGCTACACCTTC.

V is TRBV15 and J is TRBJ2-7; possibly TRBD1 or TRBD2 for D (5 bases each). Germline CDR1 and CDR2: LNHNV and YYDKDF (reference sequence). V lost 3 bases and J lost 1, with 16 bases in between. This CDR3 region has 16 residues. The CDR3 DNA reads as TGTGCCACCAGCAGTGGCTCCCGGGACGGGTCCTACGAGCAGTACTTC. Residues: CATSSGSRDGSYEQYF.

V and J are TRBV6-5 and TRBJ1-2; D is perhaps TRBD1 (5 bases). The germline V and J ends were trimmed by 6 bases and 2 bases, with 13 bases remaining between them. The CDR3 is made up of 14 amino acids. The germline CDR1 and CDR2 sequences are MNHEY and SVGAGI. Written as DNA, the CDR3 is TGTGCCAGCAGAGGCCCGGGACTGAACTATGGCTACACCTTC. This gives the protein CASRGPGLNYGYTF.

The chain couples TRBV6-5 to TRBJ2-1; the D call may be TRBD1 or TRBD2 (6 bases each). CDR3 length equals 15 residues. Trimming took off 6 bases at V and 8 bases at J, with 20 bases between the two ends. Germline lookup yields CDR1 MNHEY and CDR2 SVGAGI. The CDR3 loop reads CASSARGRSGYEQFF. CDR3 bases: TGTGCCAGCAGCGCGAGGGGGAGGTCAGGGTATGAGCAGTTCTTC.

This clone showed up just once. J is TRBJ2-2 and V is TRBV6-4; weak D call: TRBD2 (5 bases). Germline-derived CDR1 and CDR2 are MRHNA and SNTAGT. The germline V and J ends were trimmed by 3 bases and 0 bases, with 8 bases remaining between them. The CDR3 runs to 15 residues. CDR3 protein: CASSERASNTGELFF. The CDR3 DNA sequence: TGTGCCAGCAGTGAGCGGGCCTCGAACACCGGGGAGCTGTTTTTT.

This chain uses TRBV19 with TRBJ2-3; D might be TRBD1 or TRBD2, each matching 5 bases. The CDR3 is made up of 13 amino acids. The germline V gene has CDR1 LNHDA and CDR2 SQIVND (reference sequence). V was pared by 11 bases and J by 3 bases, with 15 bases between. The CDR3 sequence is CAGGPQGTDTQYF. The CDR3 DNA reads as TGTGCCGGGGGTCCTCAAGGGACAGATACGCAGTATTTT.

The sample holds one count of this clone. The J gene is TRBJ2-6, the V gene TRBV9; maybe TRBD1 (5 bases). This CDR3 region has 16 residues. The germline V and J ends were trimmed by 0 bases and 0 bases, with 7 bases remaining between them. Germline values: CDR1 SGDLS, CDR2 YYNGEE. CDR3 DNA: TGTGCCAGCAGCGTAGGTAGGGGCTCTGGGGCCAACGTCCTGACTTTC. It specifies CASSVGRGSGANVLTF.

Notes on this clone: Distinct nucleotide sequences in the sample also encode this CDR3. The genes are TRBV3-1 (or the pseudogene TRBV3-2) and TRBJ1-5; perhaps TRBD1 as D (5 bases). CDR3 length: 14 amino acids. Between the trimmed V and J ends, which lost 1 base and 4 bases, there was a span of 8 bases. CDR1 is LGHDT and CDR2 is YNNKEL in the germline V gene (reference sequence). Written as DNA, the CDR3 is TGTGCCAGCAGCCAAGTCCGGGGGAATCAGCCCCAGCATTTT. Translated: CASSQVRGNQPQHF.

V gene TRBV6-1 combines with J gene TRBJ1-2; D possibly corresponds to TRBD1 (5 bases). The germline V and J ends were trimmed by 1 base and 4 bases, with 10 bases remaining between them. The CDR3 is made up of 14 amino acids. The germline CDR1 and CDR2 sequences are MNHNS and SASEGT. The chain's CDR3 is CASSEGQFIYGYTF. CDR3 sequence (DNA): TGTGCCAGCAGTGAAGGACAGTTTATCTATGGCTACACCTTC.

CDR3 residues: CASSLNRVHNQPQHF. CDR3 bases: TGTGCCAGCAGTTTGAACAGGGTTCACAATCAGCCCCAGCATTTT. The chain links TRBV27 to TRBJ1-5; TRBD1 is a possible D gene (6 bases). Germline assignment: CDR1 MNHEY and CDR2 SMNVEV (reference sequence). V gave up 3 bases and J gave up 3 bases, with 12 bases separating them. CDR3 length equals 15 residues.